Listed here are 2 T cell receptor beta chains from one sample, sequenced in a study of PD-1 blockade in classical Hodgkin lymphoma. Method: immunoSEQ multiplex PCR; TCRdb's copy keeps in-frame clones and lacks some. The sample has around 31,000 clones, roughly nine tenths seen once. The time point was: newly diagnosed, previously untreated cHL patient sample. Out of thawed PBMCs, magnetic negative selection purified CD4+ T cells. The sequencing input was CD4+ T cells from blood. Every receptor here comes from a human donor with classical Hodgkin lymphoma.

The chain uses TRBV30 and TRBJ2-2; D remains ambiguous. This CDR3 contains 14 residues. Germline assignment: CDR1 GTSNPN and CDR2 SVGIG (reference sequence). The germline V and J ends were trimmed by 1 base and 5 bases, with 11 bases remaining between them. CDR3 bases: TGTGCCTGGAGTGAGGCCAGTACAACCGGGGAGCTGTTTTTT. It specifies CAWSEASTTGELFF. Together with reference TRBV30 and TRBJ2-2, the CDR3 gives the full variable domain: SQTIHQWPATLVQPVGSPLSLECTVEGTSNPNLYWYRQAAGRGLQLLFYSVGIGQISSEVPQNLSASRPQDRQFILSSKKLLLSDSGFYLCAWSEASTTGELFFGEGSRLTVL.

This clone has only one observation. The chain uses TRBV5-4 and TRBJ2-1, with 8 positions matching TRBD1. The length of the CDR3 is 15 residues. Per the germline V gene, CDR1 is SGHNT and CDR2 is YYREEE (reference sequence). V was clipped by 3 bases and J by 4 bases; unmatched bases: 6. The CDR3 is CASSSRDRQYNEQFF. The CDR3, as DNA: TGTGCCAGCAGCTCCCGGGACAGGCAATACAATGAGCAGTTCTTC.